The 8 T cell receptor beta chains presented below share a single source sample, sequenced in a study of T cell responses to AZD1222 COVID-19 vaccine. TCRdb keeps only in-frame clones here, not all; method: immunoSEQ multiplex PCR. The sample includes 75,000 to 95,000 clones, around 84% of them seen just once. The sample here was peripheral blood, taken 28 days after the second AZD1222 dose. Receptor source: an adult who received the AZD1222 COVID-19 vaccine.

J is TRBJ2-1 and V is TRBV5-6; D might be TRBD2 (5 bases). The CDR3 has 16 amino acids. With 0 bases removed from V and 4 bases from J, the gap between germline ends came to 14 bases. CDR1 and CDR2 (germline): SGHDT, YYEEEE. For the CDR3, the DNA is TGTGCCAGCAGCTTGGACGGGCTAGCAGCTTACAATGAGCAGTTCTTC. This translates into CASSLDGLAAYNEQFF.

This rearrangement joins TRBV14 to TRBJ2-1; TRBD1 matches at 8 bases. Per the germline V gene, CDR1 is SGHDN and CDR2 is FVKESK. The CDR3 is 16 residues long. Trimming removed 0 bases from V and 2 bases from J; junction bases left unmatched: 3. CDR3 nucleotides: TGTGCCAGCAGCCAAGAGTGGACAGGGCCCTACAATGAGCAGTTCTTC. Residues: CASSQEWTGPYNEQFF. Variable domain in full (rest from reference TRBV14 and TRBJ2-1): EAGVTQFPSHSVIEKGQTVTLRCDPISGHDNLYWYRRVMGKEIKFLLHFVKESKQDESGMPNNRFLAERTGGTYSTLKVQPAELEDSGVYFCASSQEWTGPYNEQFFGPGTRLTVL.

The chain couples TRBV4-2 to TRBJ1-1; 7 bases map to TRBD1. The CDR3 spans 15 residues. From germline, CDR1 is LGHNA and CDR2 YNFKEQ. V gave up 4 bases and J gave up 0 bases; unmatched junction bases: 5. The CDR3 DNA reads TGTGCCAGCAGCCCAGAACAGGGGATGAACACTGAAGCTTTCTTT. Translating it yields CASSPEQGMNTEAFF.

This clone appeared a single time. Sequence at one end of the junction differs from germline and may be a read error. The V and J genes are TRBV2 and TRBJ2-7; TRBD2 is a possible D gene (6 bases). The CDR3 runs 12 residues. Germline loops: CDR1 SNHLY, CDR2 FYNNEI. CDR3 protein: CAGRRDSYEWGF. The CDR3 coding sequence is TGTGCCGGACGAAGGGACTCCTACGAGTGGGGCTTC.

Turning to this clone: Distinct nucleotide sequences in the sample also encode this CDR3. J is TRBJ1-4 and V is TRBV5-1; TRBD1 matches at 7 bases. CDR1 is SGHRS and CDR2 is YFSETQ in the germline V gene. This CDR3 contains 14 residues. The trim removed 4 bases at V and 8 bases at J, leaving 8 bases unmatched. CDR3 sequence reads: CASSLGGGAEKLFF. DNA for the CDR3: TGCGCCAGCAGCCTTGGAGGGGGCGCCGAAAAACTGTTTTTT. The full variable domain, completed using reference TRBV5-1 and TRBJ1-4, is KAGVTQTPRYLIKTRGQQVTLSCSPISGHRSVSWYQQTPGQGLQFLFEYFSETQRNKGNFPGRFSGRQFSNSRSEMNVSTLELGDSALYLCASSLGGGAEKLFFGSGTQLSVL.

The chain employs TRBV20-1 and TRBJ2-5; D gene ambiguous. Germline CDR1 is DFQATT and CDR2 is SNEGSKA (reference sequence). The CDR3 runs to 11 residues. The V and J ends lost 2 bases and 3 bases respectively, with 4 bases between them. The CDR3 spells CSARRKETQYF. In DNA form, the CDR3 reads TGCAGTGCTAGACGAAAAGAGACCCAGTACTTC.

This chain links TRBV5-4 with TRBJ1-1; D is uncertain. The germline CDR1 and CDR2 sequences are SGHNT and YYREEE (reference sequence). The CDR3 length is 12 residues. V was cut by 10 bases and J by 0 bases, with 10 bases left in between. Here the CDR3 reads CAAGVMNTEAFF. In nucleotides, the CDR3 is TGTGCCGCTGGGGTCATGAACACTGAAGCTTTCTTT.

The rearrangement links TRBV20-1 to TRBJ2-1; possibly TRBD2 for D (6 bases). V was shortened by 6 bases and J by 9 bases, with 12 bases between the two germline ends. Germline V gene lookup returns CDR1 DFQATT and CDR2 SNEGSKA (reference sequence). The CDR3 sequence is 11 residues long. The CDR3 region is CSARAGTEQFF. As DNA, the CDR3 is TGCAGTGCCCGGGCGGGGACTGAGCAGTTCTTC.